One sample yielded the 28 T cell receptor beta chains listed below, sequenced in a study of blood T cell repertoires in COVID-19. Measured with immunoSEQ multiplex PCR; TCRdb has only the in-frame clones, and not every one. The sample has 200,000 to 250,000 clones; under 90% are singletons. The sequenced material came from peripheral blood. Receptors originate from a man aged 55 to 70 who had recovered from COVID-19.

The gene calls are TRBV7-6 and TRBJ2-1, with 13 nucleotides matching TRBD2. V gave up 0 bases and J gave up 6 bases; unmatched junction bases: 2. CDR1 and CDR2 from the germline V gene are SGHVS and FNYEAQ. The CDR3 totals 16 residues. In DNA form, the CDR3 reads TGTGCCAGCAGCTTAGCGCGACTAGCGGGGGGCAATGAGCAGTTCTTC. This gives the protein CASSLARLAGGNEQFF.

The V and J genes are TRBV12-3 or TRBV12-4 and TRBJ1-2; D is possibly TRBD1 (5 bases). The V end lost 3 bases, the J end lost 8 bases, and 13 bases lay between the germline ends. This CDR3 contains 13 residues. The CDR3 spells CASSFVGVGGYTF. Here the CDR3 DNA reads TGTGCCAGCAGTTTCGTAGGGGTCGGAGGCTACACCTTC.

This clone was seen just once. The genes are TRBV29-1 and TRBJ2-2, with D hard to call. Between the trimmed V and J ends, which lost 7 bases and 1 base, there was a span of 13 bases. Germline CDR1 reads SQVTM; CDR2 reads ANQGSEA. The CDR3 sequence is 14 residues long. CDR3 sequence: CSGNGAGNTGELFF. DNA for the CDR3: TGCAGCGGGAATGGAGCTGGGAACACCGGGGAGCTGTTTTTT.

V gene TRBV5-6 combines with J gene TRBJ1-5, with D unclear. Trimming took 0 bases from V and 1 from J, leaving 5 bases between them. Per the germline V gene, CDR1 is SGHDT and CDR2 is YYEEEE. The CDR3 loop spans 14 amino acids. In DNA form, the CDR3 reads TGTGCCAGCAGCTTGGGGAGAAGCAATCAGCCCCAGCATTTT. Translated, it gives CASSLGRSNQPQHF.

The chain recombines TRBV5-1 with TRBJ1-1, with D perhaps TRBD1 (6 bases). V was cut by 4 bases and J by 4 bases, with 11 bases left in between. Germline values: CDR1 SGHRS, CDR2 YFSETQ. The CDR3 covers 13 residues. CDR3 sequence reads: CASSATGFTEAFF. CDR3 DNA: TGCGCCAGCAGCGCAACAGGGTTCACTGAAGCTTTCTTT.

The chain couples TRBV29-1 to TRBJ1-1, with no clear D. CDR3 size: 13 residues. V lost 7 bases and J lost 1, with 13 bases in between. CDR1 is SQVTM, CDR2 ANQGSEA, per germline. CDR3 sequence reads: CSAMDFQNTEAFF. CDR3 in DNA: TGCAGCGCTATGGACTTTCAGAACACTGAAGCTTTCTTT.

The CDR3 protein is CASSVKRGGFEQYF. The CDR3, as DNA: TGTGCCAGCAGTGTGAAGCGGGGGGGATTCGAGCAGTACTTC. The V call is TRBV2, the J call TRBJ2-7, with 10 bases that match TRBD2. The ends lost 4 bases at V and 6 bases at J; junction bases unmatched: 6. Germline values: CDR1 SNHLY, CDR2 FYNNEI. The CDR3 is 14 residues long.

V and J are TRBV7-2 and TRBJ2-1; 10 nucleotides match TRBD1. Germline CDR1 reads SGHTA; CDR2 reads FQGNSA. Unmatched junction bases numbered 7, after V lost 4 bases and J lost 10 bases. The CDR3 consists of 14 residues. The CDR3 reads CASSSRTGGYEQFF. Here the CDR3 DNA reads TGTGCCAGCAGCTCCAGGACAGGGGGTTACGAGCAGTTCTTC.

The chain joins TRBV15 to TRBJ1-1; possibly TRBD1 for D (5 bases). Germline CDR1 LNHNV, CDR2 YYDKDF (reference sequence). The CDR3 is made up of 13 amino acids. V was cut by 3 bases and J by 3 bases, with 8 bases left in between. This CDR3 reads CATSRGLDTEAFF. DNA of the CDR3: TGTGCCACCAGCAGGGGGCTGGACACTGAAGCTTTCTTT.

V gene TRBV5-1 combines with J gene TRBJ1-4; TRBD1 matches 9 bases. Germline values: CDR1 SGHRS, CDR2 YFSETQ. J lost 5 bases, V lost 4 bases, and 3 bases had no gene match. This CDR3 comprises 14 residues. This chain's CDR3 is CASSPGTGNEKLFF. In DNA, the CDR3 is TGCGCCAGCAGCCCCGGGACAGGGAATGAAAAACTGTTTTTT.

The rearrangement links TRBV7-6 to TRBJ2-7, with 8 bases identical to TRBD2. The CDR3 sequence is 14 residues long. J gave up 6 bases and V 5 bases, and 9 bases lay outside the gene matches. Germline CDR1 reads SGHVS; CDR2 reads FNYEAQ. CDR3 coding DNA: TGTGCCAGCAGCCGATCGGGACTAGAGCGCGAGCAGTACTTC. Protein product: CASSRSGLEREQYF.

CDR3 region: CASSWTRTNEKLFF. The CDR3 nucleotides read TGTGCCAGCAGTTGGACAAGGACTAATGAAAAACTGTTTTTT. The V and J genes are TRBV27 and TRBJ1-4, with D possibly TRBD1 on 5 matching bases. V lost 4 bases and J 2 bases, leaving 8 bases between the germline ends. The CDR3 sequence is 14 residues long. Germline assignment: CDR1 MNHEY and CDR2 SMNVEV (reference sequence).

This clone was counted a single time. This sample also contains other DNA sequences that code for the same CDR3. The chain uses TRBV27 and TRBJ2-5, with unresolved D. There are 11 residues in the CDR3. The germline V gene has CDR1 MNHEY and CDR2 SMNVEV (reference sequence). Trimming removed 6 bases at V and 3 bases at J, with 5 bases between. CDR3 DNA sequence: TGTGCCAGCAGAACAGAAGAGACCCAGTACTTC. Translation: CASRTEETQYF.

The chain employs TRBV4-3 and TRBJ2-4, with a possible D match to TRBD1 (5 bases). CDR1 LGHNA and CDR2 YSLEER come from the germline V gene. This CDR3 region has 15 residues. Trimming took off 0 bases at V and 1 base at J, with 7 bases between the two ends. CDR3 sequence (DNA): TGCGCCAGCAGCCAAGATGCAGGGGCCAAAAACATTCAGTACTTC. It codes for CASSQDAGAKNIQYF.

The chain couples TRBV6-2 or TRBV6-3 to TRBJ1-2; D possibly corresponds to TRBD1 (5 bases). The CDR3 covers 15 residues. The V and J ends lost 2 bases and 4 bases respectively, with 14 bases between them. CDR1 MNHEY and CDR2 SVGEGT come from the germline V gene. CDR3 in amino acids: CASSYGGGGIYGYTF. CDR3 nucleotides: TGTGCCAGCAGTTACGGGGGGGGAGGAATCTATGGCTACACCTTC.

The V gene is TRBV28, the J gene TRBJ2-1; the match to TRBD2 covers 9 bases. The V gene's germline CDR1 is MDHEN and CDR2 SYDVKM. V was pared by 6 bases and J by 6 bases, with 15 bases of the junction left unmatched. The CDR3 covers 17 residues. CDR3 loop: CASSPRFGSGRFNEQFF. The CDR3 bases are TGTGCCAGCAGCCCTAGGTTTGGGAGCGGGAGGTTCAATGAGCAGTTCTTC.

The chain couples TRBV6-6 to TRBJ2-5; TRBD2 aligns across 7 bases. V shed 4 bases, J shed 5 bases, and the junction held 4 bases outside the gene matches. The CDR3 has 13 amino acids. From germline, CDR1 is MNHNY and CDR2 SVGAGI (reference sequence). CDR3 loop: CASSFGLGETQYF. In nucleotides, the CDR3 is TGTGCCAGCAGTTTCGGACTAGGCGAGACCCAGTACTTC.

The chain joins TRBV30 to TRBJ2-1; 14 nucleotides line up with TRBD2. In germline, CDR1 is GTSNPN, CDR2 SVGIG (reference sequence). The trim removed 1 base at V and 5 bases at J, leaving 7 bases unmatched. CDR3 size: 17 residues. The DNA of the CDR3 is TGTGCCTGGAGTGCGTTCTCGGGACTAGCGGGAGACAATGAGCAGTTCTTC. Translation: CAWSAFSGLAGDNEQFF.

This clone was recorded a few times. This sequence joins TRBV24-1 and TRBJ1-1; D might be TRBD1 (6 bases). This CDR3 has 13 amino acids. Germline lookup yields CDR1 KGHDR and CDR2 SFDVKD. The V and J ends lost 8 bases and 8 bases respectively, with 17 bases between them. CDR3 coding DNA: TGTGCCACCACTACTCAGGGACACTTCGAAGCTTTCTTT. Amino acids: CATTTQGHFEAFF.

The chain links TRBV27 to TRBJ2-5; 8 nucleotides align to TRBD2. Germline V gives CDR1 MNHEY, CDR2 SMNVEV (reference sequence). The CDR3 is 15 amino acids. Losses at the gene ends were 5 bases for V and 5 bases for J; bases not matched to a gene: 10. CDR3: CASSPPGLGGETQYF. DNA of the CDR3: TGTGCCAGCAGTCCTCCGGGACTAGGGGGTGAGACCCAGTACTTC.

The chain has TRBV5-6 and TRBJ2-5; the match to TRBD2 covers 9 bases. V dropped 1 base and J dropped 5; count of bases not matched to a gene: 12. The germline gives CDR1 SGHDT, CDR2 YYEEEE. CDR3 length: 17 residues. DNA of the CDR3: TGTGCCAGCAGCTTGAGGACTAGCGCCCGAATGGGGGAGACCCAGTACTTC. It yields the protein CASSLRTSARMGETQYF.

The chain carries TRBV29-1 and TRBJ2-3; D is unclear. From germline, CDR1 is SQVTM and CDR2 ANQGSEA. The V end lost 7 bases, the J end lost 1 base, and 9 bases lay between the germline ends. This CDR3 is built from 12 residues. This CDR3 is CSDIQGTDTQYF. The CDR3 region has the DNA TGCAGCGATATCCAGGGCACAGATACGCAGTATTTT.

A note on this clone: This same CDR3 is encoded by further DNA sequences in the sample. This chain uses TRBV24-1 with TRBJ2-2; 10 positions agree with TRBD1. J lost 4 bases, V lost 3 bases, and 4 bases had no gene match. CDR3 size: 16 residues. Germline CDR1 is KGHDR and CDR2 is SFDVKD. The CDR3: CATSDRDRGRTGELFF. Here the CDR3 DNA reads TGTGCCACCAGTGATAGGGACAGGGGCCGCACCGGGGAGCTGTTTTTT.

This clone turned up a few times. Here the CDR3 DNA reads TGTGCCAGCAGCTCCGAACTAGCGGGAGTTTACAATGAGCAGTTCTTC. It translates to CASSSELAGVYNEQFF. This chain links TRBV7-6 with TRBJ2-1, with TRBD2 matching 11 bases. The CDR3 is made up of 16 amino acids. V shed 4 bases and J 4 bases; nucleotides not matched to a gene: 6. The germline V gene encodes CDR1 SGHVS and CDR2 FNYEAQ. The full variable domain, its missing parts supplied by reference TRBV7-6 and TRBJ2-1, is GAGVSQSPRYKVTKRGQDVALRCDPISGHVSLYWYRQALGQGPEFLTYFNYEAQQDKSGLPNDRFSAERPEGSISTLTIQRTEQRDSAMYRCASSSELAGVYNEQFFGPGTRLTVL.

The chain joins TRBV7-9 to TRBJ1-1; D is uncertain. The length of the CDR3 is 15 residues. The V and J ends lost 7 bases and 0 bases respectively, with 15 bases between them. Germline V CDR1 and CDR2: SEHNR, FQNEAQ (reference sequence). CDR3 coding DNA: TGTGCCAGCACCCAGGAGGGCACTTTGAACACTGAAGCTTTCTTT. Amino acid sequence: CASTQEGTLNTEAFF.

The sample holds one count of this clone. The chain recombines TRBV7-6 with TRBJ1-4; a weak D match, TRBD1 (5 bases). Trimming left V 6 bases short and J 0 bases short, with 11 bases between. This CDR3 is 15 amino acids long. CDR1 and CDR2 (germline): SGHVS, FNYEAQ. Here the CDR3 reads CASRGGHATNEKLFF. The DNA for the CDR3 is TGTGCCAGCAGGGGCGGACATGCAACTAATGAAAAACTGTTTTTT.

This clone has only a few counts. The chain links TRBV4-2 to TRBJ2-3; 8 bases map to TRBD2. V was pared by 4 bases and J by 2 bases, with 5 bases of the junction left unmatched. Germline V gene lookup returns CDR1 LGHNA and CDR2 YNFKEQ. This CDR3 is built from 15 residues. The CDR3 bases are TGTGCCAGCAGCCCGGGGGGGCAAAACACAGATACGCAGTATTTT. It yields the protein CASSPGGQNTDTQYF.

The V and J genes are TRBV6-1 and TRBJ1-5, with D hard to call. The V end lost 0 bases, the J end lost 7 bases, and 7 bases lay between the germline ends. The germline gives CDR1 MNHNS, CDR2 SASEGT. The CDR3 is 13 residues long. CDR3 loop: CASSEAKHQPQHF. CDR3 coding DNA: TGTGCCAGCAGTGAAGCCAAGCACCAGCCCCAGCATTTT.